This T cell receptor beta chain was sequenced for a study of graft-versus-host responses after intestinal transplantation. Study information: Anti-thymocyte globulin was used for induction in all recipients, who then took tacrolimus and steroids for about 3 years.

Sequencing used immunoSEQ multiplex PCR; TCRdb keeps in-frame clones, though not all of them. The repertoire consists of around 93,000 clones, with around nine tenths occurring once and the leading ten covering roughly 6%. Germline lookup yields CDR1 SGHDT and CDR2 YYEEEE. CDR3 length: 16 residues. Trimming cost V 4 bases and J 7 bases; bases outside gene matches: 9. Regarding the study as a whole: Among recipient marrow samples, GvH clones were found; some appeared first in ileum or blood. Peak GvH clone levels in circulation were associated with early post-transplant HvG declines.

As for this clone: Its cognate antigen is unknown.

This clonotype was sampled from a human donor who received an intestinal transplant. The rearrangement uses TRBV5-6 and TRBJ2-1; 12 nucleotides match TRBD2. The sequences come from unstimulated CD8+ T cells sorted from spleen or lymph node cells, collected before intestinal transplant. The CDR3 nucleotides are TGTGCCAGCAGCCTAGAACTAGCGGGAGGTGAAAATGAGCAGTTCTTC. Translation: CASSLELAGGENEQFF.